Below, one TCR beta chain is given with its context. This specimen belongs to a study of T cells in Graves' hyperthyroidism and ophthalmopathy. The CDR3 totals 14 residues. The V and J ends lost 2 bases and 4 bases respectively, with 10 bases between them. Germline V gene data show CDR1 as KGHDR and CDR2 as SFDVKD. The diagnoses drew upon clinical symptoms, serum thyroxine and TRAb, thyroid ultrasound and orbital computed tomography. It was RNA transcripts that yielded the amplified TCR beta CDR3 regions. RT-PCR in the first round (using the HTBI primer set) targeted the TCR CDR3. TCRdb ran MiXCR on the multiplex PCR reads and lists one entry per CDR3 protein. The data show approximately 610,000 distinct CDR3 sequences, over 12% seen once.

The material sequenced was blood. The chain employs TRBV24-1 and TRBJ1-2; a weak D match, TRBD1 (5 bases). The TCR originated in a woman aged 40 to 50 with Graves' ophthalmopathy. In DNA, the CDR3 is TGTGCCACCAGTGATTCCCGACAGAGCTATGGCTACACCTTC. It specifies CATSDSRQSYGYTF.